Following are 23 T cell receptor beta chains from one sample sequenced in a study of T cell repertoires in cytomegalovirus infection. MiXCR, applied by TCRdb to the reads, yields one record per CDR3 protein. The sample contains around 310,000 distinct CDR3 sequences, roughly 28% of which appear only once. The antigens of these receptors remain unknown. Sequenced material: cultured PBMCs, taken from culture after CMV antigen stimulation. The receptors stem from a human donor in good health (CMV status not recorded). Some clones in this sample may be carry-over from other donors' samples.

V gene TRBV6-8 combines with J gene TRBJ1-1, with a tentative D call TRBD1 (6 bases). CDR1 is MNHGY, CDR2 SAAAGT, per germline. This CDR3 has 15 amino acids. V was clipped by 6 bases and J by 3 bases, with 17 bases between them. Here the CDR3 reads CASSYTLWTDTEAFF. CDR3 nucleotides: TGTGCCAGCAGCTATACCTTGTGGACAGACACTGAAGCTTTCTTT.

This clonotype was seen many times. This rearrangement joins TRBV7-8 to TRBJ2-3; tentatively, D is TRBD2 (5 bases). CDR1 SGHVS and CDR2 FQNEAQ come from the germline V gene. With 5 bases removed from V and 3 bases from J, the gap between germline ends came to 12 bases. CDR3 length equals 14 residues. The CDR3 bases are TGTGCCAGCAGCCCTAGTTCGGGGACAGATACGCAGTATTTT. Amino acid sequence: CASSPSSGTDTQYF.

The chain has TRBV7-8 and TRBJ1-1; D perhaps matches TRBD1 (5 bases). V was cut by 5 bases and J by 6 bases, with 22 bases left in between. CDR1 is SGHVS and CDR2 is FQNEAQ in the germline V gene. The CDR3 sequence is 16 residues long. The CDR3 DNA reads as TGTGCCAGCAGCCCCGGGGGAGGGTTGGTTTGGGCTGAAGCTTTCTTT. Translated, it gives CASSPGGGLVWAEAFF. The full variable domain, rest sourced from reference TRBV7-8 and TRBJ1-1, is GAGVSQSPRYKVAKRGQDVALRCDPISGHVSLFWYQQALGQGPEFLTYFQNEAQLDKSGLPSDRFFAERPEGSVSTLKIQRTQQEDSAVYLCASSPGGGLVWAEAFFGQGTRLTVV.

The gene calls are TRBV27 and TRBJ2-7; 7 bases map to TRBD1. The CDR3 extends over 14 amino acids. The trim removed 5 bases at V and 7 bases at J, leaving 11 bases unmatched. CDR1 MNHEY and CDR2 SMNVEV come from the germline V gene (reference sequence). CDR3 protein: CASSTNRGPGEQYF. The CDR3 DNA reads as TGTGCCAGCAGTACCAACAGGGGACCAGGGGAGCAGTACTTC.

The chain couples TRBV15 to TRBJ1-5, with 8 bases fitting TRBD1. Looked up from germline, CDR1 is LNHNV and CDR2 is YYDKDF (reference sequence). This CDR3 contains 16 residues. The J segment lost 3 bases and the V segment lost 6 bases, leaving 10 bases of the junction unmatched. CDR3 sequence reads: CATRNTDRANNQPQHF. CDR3 nucleotides: TGTGCCACCAGGAATACGGACAGGGCAAACAATCAGCCCCAGCATTTT.

J is TRBJ2-1 and V is TRBV20-1; D is possibly TRBD1 or TRBD2 (5 bases each). The ends were cut back, 3 bases at V and 7 bases at J, with 16 bases in the middle. CDR1 DFQATT and CDR2 SNEGSKA come from the germline V gene (reference sequence). This CDR3 contains 14 residues. CDR3 region: CSASSSGTKNEQFF. In DNA form, the CDR3 reads TGCAGTGCTAGTTCATCCGGGACGAAGAATGAGCAGTTCTTC.

This clonotype came up many times. This chain connects TRBV7-2 to TRBJ1-5; D perhaps matches TRBD1 (5 bases). Germline V gene sequence: CDR1 SGHTA, CDR2 FQGNSA. This CDR3 comprises 15 residues. V lost 1 base, J lost 5 bases, and 12 bases lay in between. CDR3 residues: CASSLVSIGDQPQHF. The CDR3 DNA reads TGTGCCAGCAGCTTAGTTTCGATAGGGGATCAGCCCCAGCATTTT.

The chain links TRBV19 to TRBJ2-5; the match to TRBD2 covers 10 bases. The junction had 1 base not matched to a gene; V was cut back by 6 bases and J by 0 bases. CDR1 is LNHDA, CDR2 SQIVND, per germline (reference sequence). The CDR3 is made up of 14 amino acids. The DNA of the CDR3 is TGTGCCAGTAGCGGACTAGCGGACCAAGAGACCCAGTACTTC. Translated: CASSGLADQETQYF.

This clonotype appeared many times. The V call is TRBV7-3, the J call TRBJ2-7, with TRBD1 matching over 7 bases. The CDR3 runs 12 residues. The germline gives CDR1 SGHTA, CDR2 FQGTGA. J lost 5 bases, V lost 6 bases, and 4 bases had no gene match. The CDR3: CASRIQGDEQYF. DNA of the CDR3: TGTGCCAGCAGGATCCAGGGGGACGAGCAGTACTTC.

This sequence joins TRBV28 and TRBJ1-5; D might be TRBD1 (6 bases). Germline V lookup: CDR1 MDHEN, CDR2 SYDVKM. The CDR3 contains 13 residues. V was clipped by 6 bases and J by 5 bases, with 11 bases between them. The CDR3 DNA reads as TGTGCCAGCAGCGACAGGAGAGATCAGCCCCAGCATTTT. It encodes CASSDRRDQPQHF.

The V call is TRBV6-6, the J call TRBJ1-2; 7 nucleotides line up with TRBD1. Germline V lookup: CDR1 MNHNY, CDR2 SVGAGI (reference sequence). The CDR3 extends over 15 amino acids. Germline trimming cut 0 bases from V and 6 bases from J; bases unmatched to any gene: 7. The CDR3, as DNA: TGTGCCAGCAGTTACTCGGAGGGGGCGCAAAATGGCTACACCTTC. It is translated as CASSYSEGAQNGYTF.

This clonotype was detected a few times. The gene calls are TRBV19 and TRBJ2-5, with 9 bases that match TRBD2. V lost 1 base to trimming and J lost 5 bases; unmatched junction nucleotides: 11. The CDR3 length is 17 residues. Germline V CDR1 and CDR2: LNHDA, SQIVND (reference sequence). The CDR3: CASSIASPSGEIETQYF. CDR3 nucleotides: TGTGCCAGTAGTATAGCCTCGCCTAGCGGGGAGATTGAGACCCAGTACTTC. The whole variable domain, remainder taken from reference TRBV19 and TRBJ2-5, is DGGITQSPKYLFRKEGQNVTLSCEQNLNHDAMYWYRQDPGQGLRLIYYSQIVNDFQKGDIAEGYSVSREKKESFPLTVTSAQKNPTAFYLCASSIASPSGEIETQYFGPGTRLLVL.

The chain carries TRBV6-2 or TRBV6-3 and TRBJ2-6, with D unclear. CDR1 MNHEY and CDR2 SVGEGT come from the germline V gene. V dropped 6 bases and J dropped 4 bases, with 13 bases sitting between them. The CDR3 runs 15 residues. CDR3 loop: CASSLSGYGANVLTF. DNA for the CDR3: TGTGCCAGCAGCCTCTCGGGCTACGGGGCCAACGTCCTGACTTTC.

This chain joins TRBV19 and TRBJ2-1; 11 nucleotides match TRBD1. Germline CDR1 reads LNHDA; CDR2 reads SQIVND (reference sequence). J gave up 7 bases and V 5 bases, and 13 bases lay outside the gene matches. The CDR3 has 17 amino acids. CDR3 region: CASSVALLRDRGNEQFF. In DNA, the CDR3 is TGTGCCAGTAGTGTCGCCCTCCTCCGGGACAGGGGGAATGAGCAGTTCTTC.

This chain connects TRBV9 to TRBJ2-1; 9 bases fit TRBD2. The CDR3 totals 15 residues. CDR1 and CDR2 (germline): SGDLS, YYNGEE. Germline trimming cut 4 bases from V and 9 bases from J; bases unmatched to any gene: 11. CDR3 nucleotides: TGTGCCAGCAGCCAGGGGACTAGCCCCCCTGTTGAGCAGTTCTTC. Translation: CASSQGTSPPVEQFF.

The CDR3 is CASSFMAVGAGNYNEQFF. The CDR3 bases are TGTGCCAGCAGCTTCATGGCGGTAGGGGCAGGAAACTACAATGAGCAGTTCTTC. The J gene is TRBJ2-1, the V gene TRBV11-1, with a weak D call TRBD1 (5 bases). Trimming took off 3 bases at V and 3 bases at J, with 21 bases between the two ends. There are 18 residues in the CDR3. The germline CDR1 and CDR2 sequences are SGHAT and FQDESV (reference sequence).

There are a few counts of this clonotype. The chain recombines TRBV7-8 with TRBJ2-7; the D call may be TRBD1 or TRBD2 (5 bases each). Germline CDR1 reads SGHVS; CDR2 reads FQNEAQ. The CDR3 is made up of 17 amino acids. V lost 3 bases and J 1 base, leaving 19 bases between the germline ends. CDR3 residues: CASSLVDRGGLSYEQYF. The CDR3 nucleotides are TGTGCCAGCAGCTTGGTAGATCGGGGCGGGCTTTCCTACGAGCAGTACTTC.

With regard to this clonotype: A much larger clone sits a single nucleotide away, making a read error possible. CDR3 DNA sequence: TGTGCCAGCAGCTTTAACGAGCAGAACACCGGGGAGCTGTTTTTT. Translating it yields CASSFNEQNTGELFF. The chain couples TRBV7-8 to TRBJ2-2; no clear D gene. CDR3 length: 15 amino acids. CDR1 and CDR2 from the germline V gene are SGHVS and FQNEAQ. With 3 bases removed from V and 1 base from J, the gap between germline ends came to 9 bases.

This clonotype was counted a few times. The chain employs TRBV25-1 and TRBJ2-3; possibly TRBD1 or TRBD2 for D (5 bases each). The CDR3 is 15 amino acids. Between the trimmed V and J ends, which lost 1 base and 3 bases, there was a span of 11 bases. Germline lookup yields CDR1 MGHDK and CDR2 SYGVNS. The CDR3 is CASSEWGFETDTQYF. The CDR3 bases are TGTGCCAGCAGTGAATGGGGGTTTGAGACAGATACGCAGTATTTT. The complete variable domain, with remaining parts taken from reference TRBV25-1 and TRBJ2-3, reads EADIYQTPRYLVIGTGKKITLECSQTMGHDKMYWYQQDPGMELHLIHYSYGVNSTEKGDLSSESTVSRIRTEHFPLTLESARPSHTSQYLCASSEWGFETDTQYFGPGTRLTVL.

This clonotype was counted between two and nine times. This chain connects TRBV18 to TRBJ1-3, with 7 bases lining up with TRBD1. Trimming removed 2 bases from V and 4 bases from J; junction bases left unmatched: 8. Per germline, CDR1 KGHSH and CDR2 LQKENI. This CDR3 contains 16 residues. CDR3 in amino acids: CASSPAWDSPGNTIYF. CDR3 bases: TGTGCCAGCTCACCAGCATGGGACAGCCCAGGAAACACCATATATTTT.

The rearrangement uses TRBV7-9 and TRBJ2-3, with 9 bases matching TRBD2. In germline, CDR1 is SEHNR, CDR2 FQNEAQ (reference sequence). With 5 bases clipped from V and 2 bases from J, the junction kept 14 bases outside the gene matches. The CDR3 totals 18 residues. DNA of the CDR3: TGTGCCAGCAGCCCTAAGCTCGAGCGGGGGGCCGTCACAGATACGCAGTATTTT. This encodes CASSPKLERGAVTDTQYF. Drawing the rest from reference TRBV7-9 and TRBJ2-3, the complete variable domain is DTGVSQNPRHKITKRGQNVTFRCDPISEHNRLYWYRQTLGQGPEFLTYFQNEAQLEKSRLLSDRFSAERPKGSFSTLEIQRTEQGDSAMYLCASSPKLERGAVTDTQYFGPGTRLTVL.

The V gene is TRBV10-3, the J gene TRBJ2-7; maybe TRBD2 (6 bases). Looked up from germline, CDR1 is ENHRY and CDR2 is SYGVKD. The CDR3 extends over 14 amino acids. V was pared by 8 bases and J by 0 bases, with 14 bases between. This chain's CDR3 is CAISPSGPSYEQYF. The CDR3, as DNA: TGTGCCATCTCCCCAAGCGGGCCCTCCTACGAGCAGTACTTC.

The rearrangement joins TRBV10-3 to TRBJ1-2; D uncertain. V shed 0 bases and J shed 4 bases, with 6 bases lying between them. The CDR3 covers 13 residues. Germline assignment: CDR1 ENHRY and CDR2 SYGVKD. This CDR3 is CAISESVSYGYTF. For the CDR3, the DNA is TGTGCCATCAGTGAGTCCGTCTCCTATGGCTACACCTTC.